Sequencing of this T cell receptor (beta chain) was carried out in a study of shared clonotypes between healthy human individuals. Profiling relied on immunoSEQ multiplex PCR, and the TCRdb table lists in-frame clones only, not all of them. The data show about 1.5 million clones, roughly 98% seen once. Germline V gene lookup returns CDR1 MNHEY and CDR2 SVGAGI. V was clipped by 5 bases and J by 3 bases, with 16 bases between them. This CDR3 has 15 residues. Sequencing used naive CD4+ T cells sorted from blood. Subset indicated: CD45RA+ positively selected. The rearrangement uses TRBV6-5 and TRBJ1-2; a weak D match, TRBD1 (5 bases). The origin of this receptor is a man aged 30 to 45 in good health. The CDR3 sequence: CASSPNGGAHYGYTF. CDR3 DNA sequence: TGTGCCAGCAGTCCCAACGGGGGAGCGCACTATGGCTACACCTTC.